The 18 T cell receptor beta chains reported below all come from one sample, sequenced in a study of blood T cell repertoires in COVID-19. Only in-frame clones appear in the TCRdb table, and some are missing; sequencing was by immunoSEQ multiplex PCR. The table has about 160,000 clones, around 93% seen once. The sample taken for sequencing was peripheral blood. The receptors shown here come from a man aged 25 to 40 with COVID-19, enrolled during active disease.

This chain uses TRBV27 with TRBJ1-2; perhaps TRBD1 as D (6 bases). V was shortened by 8 bases and J by 3 bases, with 13 bases between the two germline ends. The germline V gene has CDR1 MNHEY and CDR2 SMNVEV (reference sequence). CDR3 length: 13 amino acids. CDR3 loop: CASRPDSHYGYTF. CDR3 DNA: TGTGCCAGCCGCCCGGACAGCCACTATGGCTACACCTTC.

This sequence joins TRBV28 and TRBJ2-1; a possible D gene is TRBD1 (5 bases). The germline CDR1 and CDR2 sequences are MDHEN and SYDVKM. V was cut by 5 bases and J by 5 bases, with 10 bases left in between. The CDR3 loop spans 13 amino acids. For the CDR3, the DNA is TGTGCCAGCAGTGGGGCGTATAACAATGAGCAGTTCTTC. This gives the protein CASSGAYNNEQFF.

This rearrangement joins TRBV6-4 to TRBJ2-3; 9 bases agree with TRBD1. This CDR3 has 19 amino acids. Germline V gene sequence: CDR1 MRHNA, CDR2 SNTAGT. V was pared by 6 bases and J by 0 bases, with 16 bases of the junction left unmatched. CDR3 DNA sequence: TGTGCCAGCAGGTATCCTCGGACAGGGGAAGGGACAAGCACAGATACGCAGTATTTT. Amino acids: CASRYPRTGEGTSTDTQYF.

V is TRBV6-4 and J is TRBJ1-2; 7 nucleotides match TRBD1. Germline loops: CDR1 MRHNA, CDR2 SNTAGT. CDR3 length: 17 amino acids. Trimming cost V 5 bases and J 4 bases; bases outside gene matches: 16. CDR3 in amino acids: CASSLEQGLGQIYGYTF. The CDR3 region has the DNA TGTGCCAGCAGTCTTGAACAGGGGTTAGGCCAGATCTATGGCTACACCTTC.

The rearrangement joins TRBV27 to TRBJ1-2, with D possibly being TRBD1 (5 bases). The CDR3 is made up of 14 amino acids. Trimming pared 3 bases from V and 3 bases from J, leaving 11 bases between. Germline assignment: CDR1 MNHEY and CDR2 SMNVEV (reference sequence). CDR3 loop: CASSFDRSYYGYTF. The CDR3 bases are TGTGCCAGCAGTTTTGACAGATCATACTATGGCTACACCTTC.

The rearrangement links TRBV4-2 to TRBJ1-1, with D maybe TRBD1 (6 bases). Trimming pared 4 bases from V and 1 base from J, leaving 13 bases between. This CDR3 has 15 residues. The V gene's germline CDR1 is LGHNA and CDR2 YNFKEQ. In DNA form, the CDR3 reads TGTGCCAGCAGCCCCCCCGGACAGACGAACACTGAAGCTTTCTTT. It yields the protein CASSPPGQTNTEAFF.

V and J are TRBV6-5 and TRBJ2-5, with 12 positions matching TRBD2. Per germline, CDR1 MNHEY and CDR2 SVGAGI. The CDR3 sequence is 14 residues long. V gave up 10 bases and J gave up 5 bases; unmatched junction bases: 8. DNA for the CDR3: TGTGCCACTGGACTAGCGGGATTCGGGGAGACCCAGTACTTC. This gives the protein CATGLAGFGETQYF.

CDR3 protein: CASSLFDRGGGEAFF. The CDR3 nucleotides are TGTGCCAGCAGCTTATTTGACAGGGGTGGAGGTGAAGCTTTCTTT. This chain connects TRBV11-2 to TRBJ1-1; 8 bases align to TRBD1. Germline CDR1 is SGHAT and CDR2 is FQNNGV. CDR3 length equals 15 residues. V lost 2 bases to trimming and J lost 7 bases; unmatched junction nucleotides: 9.

This chain uses TRBV12-5 with TRBJ2-1, with TRBD1 matching 9 bases. Germline V lookup: CDR1 LGHNT, CDR2 FRNRAP. Unmatched junction bases numbered 6, after V lost 7 bases and J lost 2 bases. This CDR3 spans 15 amino acids. The CDR3 DNA sequence: TGTGCTAGTGCCCTTGGGACAGGGACCTACAATGAGCAGTTCTTC. Amino acids: CASALGTGTYNEQFF.

The rearrangement uses TRBV5-8 and TRBJ2-1, with 10 bases fitting TRBD1. With V trimmed by 3 bases and J by 9 bases, 6 bases remained unmatched. The CDR3 runs to 14 residues. Germline values: CDR1 SGHTS, CDR2 YDEGEE. The DNA for the CDR3 is TGTGCCAGCAGCTGGGACAGGGGACGGAGTGAGCAGTTCTTC. It encodes CASSWDRGRSEQFF.

This chain connects TRBV7-9 to TRBJ2-3, with 7 bases lining up with TRBD2. Per the germline V gene, CDR1 is SEHNR and CDR2 is FQNEAQ (reference sequence). V was clipped by 5 bases and J by 3 bases; unmatched bases: 20. This CDR3 is built from 19 residues. As DNA, the CDR3 is TGTGCCAGCAGCCCCACTTATGCCGCTAGCGGAGCCGGGACAGATACGCAGTATTTT. Encoded protein: CASSPTYAASGAGTDTQYF.

Comment on this clone: One junction end disagrees with the germline gene, perhaps due to a read error. The chain links TRBV5-1 to TRBJ1-2; D possibly corresponds to TRBD1 (6 bases). The CDR3 covers 13 residues. CDR1 SGHRS and CDR2 YFSETQ come from the germline V gene. The CDR3 nucleotides are TGCGCCAGCAGCTTGAGGGGGAACTCTGGCTACACCTTC. Translated: CASSLRGNSGYTF.

The chain has TRBV10-3 and TRBJ2-5; 7 bases are shared with TRBD1. This CDR3 comprises 16 residues. The trim removed 0 bases at V and 2 bases at J, leaving 6 bases unmatched. Germline CDR1 ENHRY, CDR2 SYGVKD. The CDR3 here is CAISESTLQGQETQYF. In nucleotides, the CDR3 is TGTGCCATCAGTGAGTCGACCCTACAGGGGCAAGAGACCCAGTACTTC.

This chain connects TRBV24-1 to TRBJ2-1; 8 nucleotides match TRBD2. The CDR3 runs to 16 residues. CDR1 KGHDR and CDR2 SFDVKD come from the germline V gene. The V gene end was trimmed by 3 bases and the J gene end by 6 bases; junction bases not matched to a gene: 9. CDR3 region: CATSDTGTRNRNEQFF. CDR3 DNA sequence: TGTGCCACCAGTGATACCGGGACTAGGAATCGCAATGAGCAGTTCTTC.

This clone was seen only once. This rearrangement joins TRBV6-5 to TRBJ1-2; 8 positions agree with TRBD1. Germline CDR1 and CDR2: MNHEY and SVGAGI. Germline trimming cut 3 bases from V and 2 bases from J; bases unmatched to any gene: 8. The CDR3 spans 16 residues. The CDR3 DNA reads as TGTGCCAGCAGTTATTCGACAGGGGAGAAAAACTATGGCTACACCTTC. The encoded protein is CASSYSTGEKNYGYTF.

V gene TRBV9 combines with J gene TRBJ2-3, with 10 bases that match TRBD2. The CDR3 totals 14 residues. Germline V gene sequence: CDR1 SGDLS, CDR2 YYNGEE. V shed 9 bases, J shed 6 bases, and the junction held 10 bases outside the gene matches. CDR3 DNA sequence: TGTGCCACCCTGAGTAGCGGGGGGCTCGATACGCAGTATTTT. Amino acids: CATLSSGGLDTQYF.

This clone appeared once. The V call is TRBV6-4, the J call TRBJ1-2; TRBD1 matches at 10 bases. Germline V lookup: CDR1 MRHNA, CDR2 SNTAGT. The CDR3 has 14 residues. The ends lost 3 bases at V and 8 bases at J; junction bases unmatched: 6. The CDR3 sequence: CASSDHPDRGGYTF. The CDR3 DNA reads TGTGCCAGCAGTGATCACCCGGACAGGGGGGGCTACACCTTC.

The chain is built from TRBV24-1 and TRBJ1-2; 11 nucleotides agree with TRBD1. J gave up 3 bases and V 0 bases, and 2 bases lay outside the gene matches. Germline CDR1 reads KGHDR; CDR2 reads SFDVKD. The CDR3 has 16 amino acids. CDR3 DNA: TGTGCCACCAGTGATTTGCGGACAGGGGGCCACTATGGCTACACCTTC. This sequence encodes CATSDLRTGGHYGYTF.